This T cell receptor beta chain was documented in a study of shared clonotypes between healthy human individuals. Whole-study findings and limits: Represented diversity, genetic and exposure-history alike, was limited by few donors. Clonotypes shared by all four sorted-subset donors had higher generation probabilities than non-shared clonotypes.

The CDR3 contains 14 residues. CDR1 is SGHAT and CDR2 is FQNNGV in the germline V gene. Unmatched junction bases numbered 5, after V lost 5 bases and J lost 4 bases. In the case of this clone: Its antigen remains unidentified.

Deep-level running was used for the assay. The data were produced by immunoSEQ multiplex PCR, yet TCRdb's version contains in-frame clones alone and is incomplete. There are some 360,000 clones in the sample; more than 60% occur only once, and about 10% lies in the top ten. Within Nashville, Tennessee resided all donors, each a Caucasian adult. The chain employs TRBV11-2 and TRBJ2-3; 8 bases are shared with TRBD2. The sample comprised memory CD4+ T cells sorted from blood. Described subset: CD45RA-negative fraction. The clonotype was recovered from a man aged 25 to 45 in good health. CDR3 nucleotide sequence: TGTGCCAGCAGCGAGAGCGGGAGTGCAGATACGCAGTATTTT. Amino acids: CASSESGSADTQYF. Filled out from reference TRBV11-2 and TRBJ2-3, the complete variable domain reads EAGVAQSPRYKIIEKRQSVAFWCNPISGHATLYWYQQILGQGPKLLIQFQNNGVVDDSQLPKDRFSAERLKGVDSTLKIQPAKLEDSAVYLCASSESGSADTQYFGPGTRLTVL.